A single sample gave rise to the 9 T cell receptor beta chains below, sequenced in a study of cytomegalovirus exposure and HLA in healthy donors. PCR primers comprised 60 Vbeta and 13 Jbeta primers. Clones were sequenced by immunoSEQ multiplex PCR, and TCRdb holds only the in-frame ones, with some missing. Of around 150,000 clones listed, roughly 80% were seen once; the top ten hold 7.5% to 9%. Input material: PBMCs. The source of these receptors is a male donor in good health and CMV-seropositive.

The chain joins TRBV18 to TRBJ1-2; D ambiguous. Germline V gene data show CDR1 as KGHSH and CDR2 as LQKENI. This CDR3 spans 15 amino acids. V was cut by 3 bases and J by 0 bases, with 11 bases left in between. The CDR3 DNA reads as TGTGCCAGCTCACCCCGGGAAGACACTAACTATGGCTACACCTTC. It yields the protein CASSPREDTNYGYTF.

The chain recombines TRBV11-3 with TRBJ2-7; 9 positions match TRBD2. After removal of 2 bases from V and 3 bases from J, the junction contained 5 bases not matched to a gene. CDR3 length: 15 amino acids. CDR1 and CDR2 (germline): SGHNT, YENEEA. Here the CDR3 DNA reads TGTGCCAGCAGCTTAATGGCGGGGGGGCTCTACGAGCAGTACTTC. Protein: CASSLMAGGLYEQYF.

The chain links TRBV7-2 to TRBJ1-1; perhaps TRBD1 as D (5 bases). V was clipped by 5 bases and J by 0 bases, with 10 bases between them. Looked up from germline, CDR1 is SGHTA and CDR2 is FQGNSA. The CDR3 length is 14 residues. The CDR3 DNA reads TGTGCCAGCAGCCGGGGGTGGTTGAACACTGAAGCTTTCTTT. Translating it yields CASSRGWLNTEAFF.

This clone appeared a few times. The chain combines TRBV11-3 with TRBJ2-7; 7 nucleotides align to TRBD2. The trim removed 1 base at V and 7 bases at J, leaving 4 bases unmatched. This CDR3 has 13 residues. Germline CDR1 reads SGHNT; CDR2 reads YENEEA. The CDR3 DNA follows: TGTGCCAGCAGCTTAGCCCCCGGGGGGGAGCAGTACTTC. This codes for CASSLAPGGEQYF.

V is TRBV20-1 and J is TRBJ1-4; D gene ambiguous. The CDR3 runs to 11 residues. Deletions cut 0 bases from V and 8 bases from J, with 4 bases between. Germline V gene lookup returns CDR1 DFQATT and CDR2 SNEGSKA (reference sequence). The CDR3 sequence is CSARDREKLFF. In DNA, the CDR3 is TGCAGTGCTAGAGATCGGGAAAAACTGTTTTTT.

The rearrangement uses TRBV27 and TRBJ1-1, with 8 bases matching TRBD1. Germline values: CDR1 MNHEY, CDR2 SMNVEV (reference sequence). The CDR3 is 15 residues long. The trim removed 3 bases at V and 0 bases at J, leaving 3 bases unmatched. CDR3 region: CASSFGQGMNTEAFF. The CDR3 DNA sequence: TGTGCCAGCAGTTTCGGACAGGGAATGAACACTGAAGCTTTCTTT.

There are many counts of this clone. The J gene is TRBJ1-5, the V gene TRBV30; weak D call: TRBD1 (5 bases). Per germline, CDR1 GTSNPN and CDR2 SVGIG (reference sequence). V lost 1 base and J 7 bases, leaving 17 bases between the germline ends. The length of the CDR3 is 15 residues. CDR3 sequence reads: CAWSGPAFSGQPQHF. CDR3 nucleotide sequence: TGTGCCTGGAGTGGACCAGCCTTTTCAGGGCAGCCCCAGCATTTT.

The rearrangement links TRBV11-2 to TRBJ1-2, with 8 positions matching TRBD1. V was clipped by 5 bases and J by 7 bases; unmatched bases: 18. The CDR3 totals 17 residues. Germline CDR1 and CDR2: SGHAT and FQNNGV. The CDR3 reads CASSPHTGGTYFGGYTF. In DNA, the CDR3 is TGTGCCAGCAGCCCGCACACAGGGGGAACCTATTTTGGTGGCTACACCTTC.

The chain joins TRBV10-1 to TRBJ2-7; D possibly corresponds to TRBD1 (5 bases). With 4 bases removed from V and 7 bases from J, the gap between germline ends came to 17 bases. CDR1 is WNHNN and CDR2 is SYGVQD in the germline V gene (reference sequence). The CDR3 has 14 residues. The CDR3 loop is CASSVGQGSDEQYF. In DNA form, the CDR3 reads TGCGCCAGCAGTGTGGGGCAGGGATCTGATGAGCAGTACTTC.